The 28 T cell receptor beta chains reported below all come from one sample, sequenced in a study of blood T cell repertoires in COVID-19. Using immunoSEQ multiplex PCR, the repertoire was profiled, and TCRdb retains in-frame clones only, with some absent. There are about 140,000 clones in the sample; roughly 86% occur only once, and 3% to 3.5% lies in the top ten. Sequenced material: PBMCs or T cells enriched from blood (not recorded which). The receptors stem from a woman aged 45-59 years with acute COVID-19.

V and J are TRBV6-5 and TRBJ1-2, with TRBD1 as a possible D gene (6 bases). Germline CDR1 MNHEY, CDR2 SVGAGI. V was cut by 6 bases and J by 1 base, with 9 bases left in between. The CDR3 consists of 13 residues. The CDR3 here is CASSDRINYGYTF. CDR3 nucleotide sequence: TGTGCCAGCAGCGACAGGATTAACTATGGCTACACCTTC.

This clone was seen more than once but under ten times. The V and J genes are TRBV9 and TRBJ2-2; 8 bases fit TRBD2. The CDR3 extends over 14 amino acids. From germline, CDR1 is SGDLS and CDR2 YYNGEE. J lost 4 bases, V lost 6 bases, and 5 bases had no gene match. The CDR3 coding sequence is TGTGCCAGCAAGCCAGCGGGAGTCACCGGGGAGCTGTTTTTT. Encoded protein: CASKPAGVTGELFF. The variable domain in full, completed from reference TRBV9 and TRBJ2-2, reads DSGVTQTPKHLITATGQRVTLRCSPRSGDLSVYWYQQSLDQGLQFLIQYYNGEERAKGNILERFSAQQFPDLHSELNLSSLELGDSALYFCASKPAGVTGELFFGEGSRLTVL.

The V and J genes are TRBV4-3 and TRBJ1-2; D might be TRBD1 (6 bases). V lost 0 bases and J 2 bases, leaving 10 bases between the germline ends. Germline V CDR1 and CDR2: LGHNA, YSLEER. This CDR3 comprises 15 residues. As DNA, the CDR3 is TGCGCCAGCAGCCAAGAGGTGGGGACAAACTATGGCTACACCTTC. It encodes CASSQEVGTNYGYTF.

In nucleotides, the CDR3 is TGTGCCAGCAGCTACAACCGGGACTTCGGGGACAATGAGCAGTTCTTC. It encodes CASSYNRDFGDNEQFF. The chain employs TRBV7-2 and TRBJ2-1, with TRBD2 as a possible D gene (6 bases). This CDR3 is built from 16 residues. Germline V gives CDR1 SGHTA, CDR2 FQGNSA. Trimming pared 4 bases from V and 5 bases from J, leaving 18 bases between. Full variable domain (remainder filled in from reference TRBV7-2 and TRBJ2-1): GAGVSQSPSNKVTEKGKDVELRCDPISGHTALYWYRQSLGQGLEFLIYFQGNSAPDKSGLPSDRFSAERTGGSVSTLTIQRTQQEDSAVYLCASSYNRDFGDNEQFFGPGTRLTVL.

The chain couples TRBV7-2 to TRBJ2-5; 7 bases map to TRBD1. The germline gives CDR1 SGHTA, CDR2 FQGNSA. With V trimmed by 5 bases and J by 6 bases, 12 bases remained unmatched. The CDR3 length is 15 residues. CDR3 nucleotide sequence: TGTGCCAGCAGCCTCGGGACAGAGCCCATGAAGACCCAGTACTTC. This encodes CASSLGTEPMKTQYF.

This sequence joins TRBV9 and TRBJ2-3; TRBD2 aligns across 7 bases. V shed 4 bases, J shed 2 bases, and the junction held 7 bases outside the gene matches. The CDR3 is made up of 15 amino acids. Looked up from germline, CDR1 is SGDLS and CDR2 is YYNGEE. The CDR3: CASSFAGTITDTQYF. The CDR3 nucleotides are TGTGCCAGCAGCTTCGCCGGGACTATCACAGATACGCAGTATTTT.

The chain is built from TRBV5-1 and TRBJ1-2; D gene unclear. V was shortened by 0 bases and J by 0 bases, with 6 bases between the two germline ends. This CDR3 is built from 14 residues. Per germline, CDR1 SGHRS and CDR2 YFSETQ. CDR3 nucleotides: TGCGCCAGCAGCTTGGCCAGGACTAACTATGGCTACACCTTC. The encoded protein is CASSLARTNYGYTF.

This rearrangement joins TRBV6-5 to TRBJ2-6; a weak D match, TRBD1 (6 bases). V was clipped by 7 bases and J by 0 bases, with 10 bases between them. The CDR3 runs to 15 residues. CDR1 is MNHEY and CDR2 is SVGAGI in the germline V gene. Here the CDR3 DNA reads TGTGCCAGCACTCAGGGGCCCTCTGGGGCCAACGTCCTGACTTTC. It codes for CASTQGPSGANVLTF.

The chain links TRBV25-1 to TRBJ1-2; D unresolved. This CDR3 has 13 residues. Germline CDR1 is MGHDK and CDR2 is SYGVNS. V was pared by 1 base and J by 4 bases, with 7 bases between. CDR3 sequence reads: CASSEFGVYGYTF. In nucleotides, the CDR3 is TGTGCCAGCAGTGAATTTGGAGTCTATGGCTACACCTTC.

The CDR3 spells CASRSQGVSEQYF. The DNA for the CDR3 is TGTGCCAGCAGGAGTCAGGGGGTGTCCGAGCAGTACTTC. The chain has TRBV2 and TRBJ2-7; 7 positions match TRBD1. This CDR3 is built from 13 residues. J lost 6 bases, V lost 6 bases, and 8 bases had no gene match. The germline gives CDR1 SNHLY, CDR2 FYNNEI.

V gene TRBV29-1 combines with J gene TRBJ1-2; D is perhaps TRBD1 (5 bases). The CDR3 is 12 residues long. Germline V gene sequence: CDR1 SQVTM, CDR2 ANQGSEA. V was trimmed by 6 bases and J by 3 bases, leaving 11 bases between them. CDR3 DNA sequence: TGCAGCGTGCTGCAGGGTGACTATGGCTACACCTTC. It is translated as CSVLQGDYGYTF.

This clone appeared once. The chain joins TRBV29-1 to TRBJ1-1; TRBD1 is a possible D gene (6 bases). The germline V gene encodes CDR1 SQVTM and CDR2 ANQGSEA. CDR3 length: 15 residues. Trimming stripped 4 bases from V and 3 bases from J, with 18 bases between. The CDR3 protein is CSVVGYRDTDTEAFF. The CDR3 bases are TGCAGCGTTGTTGGATACAGGGATACGGACACTGAAGCTTTCTTT. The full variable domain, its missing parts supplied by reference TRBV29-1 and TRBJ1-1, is SAVISQKPSRDICQRGTSLTIQCQVDSQVTMMFWYRQQPGQSLTLIATANQGSEATYESGFVIDKFPISRPNLTFSTLTVSNMSPEDSSIYLCSVVGYRDTDTEAFFGQGTRLTVV.

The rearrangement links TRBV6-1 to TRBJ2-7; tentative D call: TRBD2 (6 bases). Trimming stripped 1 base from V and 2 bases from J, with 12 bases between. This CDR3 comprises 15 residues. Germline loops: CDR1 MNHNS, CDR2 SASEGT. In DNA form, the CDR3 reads TGTGCCAGCAGTGAAGGCGGGACCCAAACCTACGAGCAGTACTTC. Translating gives CASSEGGTQTYEQYF.

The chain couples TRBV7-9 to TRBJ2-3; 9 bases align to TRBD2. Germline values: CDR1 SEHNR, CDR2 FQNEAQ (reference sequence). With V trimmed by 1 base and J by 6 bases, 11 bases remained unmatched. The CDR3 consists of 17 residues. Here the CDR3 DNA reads TGTGCCAGCAGCTTAGGTTCTGCGCGGGAGGGCCATGATACGCAGTATTTT. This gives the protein CASSLGSAREGHDTQYF.

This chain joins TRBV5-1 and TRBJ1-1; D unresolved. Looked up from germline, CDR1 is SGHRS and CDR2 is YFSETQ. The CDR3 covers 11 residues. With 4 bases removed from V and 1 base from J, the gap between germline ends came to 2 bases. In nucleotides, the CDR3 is TGCGCCAGCAGCCAGAACACTGAAGCTTTCTTT. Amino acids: CASSQNTEAFF.

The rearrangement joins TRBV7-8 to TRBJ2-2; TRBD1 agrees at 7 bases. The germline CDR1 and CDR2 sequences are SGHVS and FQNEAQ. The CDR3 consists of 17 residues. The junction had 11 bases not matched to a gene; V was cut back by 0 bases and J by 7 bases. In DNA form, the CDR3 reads TGTGCCAGCAGCTTAGCGCAGACAGGGATACTTGGCGGGGAGCTGTTTTTT. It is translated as CASSLAQTGILGGELFF.

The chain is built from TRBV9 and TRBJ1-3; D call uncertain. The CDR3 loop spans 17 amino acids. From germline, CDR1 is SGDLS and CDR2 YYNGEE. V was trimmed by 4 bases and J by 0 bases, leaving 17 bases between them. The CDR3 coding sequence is TGTGCCAGCAGCCCTGGGTCGGGTGAATACTCTGGAAACACCATATATTTT. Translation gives CASSPGSGEYSGNTIYF.

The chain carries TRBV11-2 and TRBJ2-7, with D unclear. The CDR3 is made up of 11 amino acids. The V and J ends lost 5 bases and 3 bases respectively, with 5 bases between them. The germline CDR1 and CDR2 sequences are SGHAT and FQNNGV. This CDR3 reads CASSANYEQYF. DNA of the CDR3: TGTGCCAGCAGCGCGAACTACGAGCAGTACTTC.

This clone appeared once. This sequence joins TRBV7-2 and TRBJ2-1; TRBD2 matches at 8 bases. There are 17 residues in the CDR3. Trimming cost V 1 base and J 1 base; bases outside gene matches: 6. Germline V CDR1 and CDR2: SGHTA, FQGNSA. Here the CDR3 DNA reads TGTGCCAGCAGCTTAGTAGGTGCGGGAGGTTCCTACAATGAGCAGTTCTTC. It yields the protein CASSLVGAGGSYNEQFF.

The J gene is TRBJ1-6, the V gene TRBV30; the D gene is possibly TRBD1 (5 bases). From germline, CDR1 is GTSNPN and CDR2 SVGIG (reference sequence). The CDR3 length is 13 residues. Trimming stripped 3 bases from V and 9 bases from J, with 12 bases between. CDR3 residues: CAWRGLNGSPLHF. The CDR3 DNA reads TGTGCCTGGAGGGGGCTTAACGGTTCACCCCTCCACTTT.

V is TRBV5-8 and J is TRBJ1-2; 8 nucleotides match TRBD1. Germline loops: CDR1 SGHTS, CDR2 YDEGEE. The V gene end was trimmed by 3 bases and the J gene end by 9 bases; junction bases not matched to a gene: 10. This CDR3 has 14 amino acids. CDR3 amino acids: CASSYVGQGRSYTF. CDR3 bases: TGTGCCAGCAGCTACGTCGGACAGGGCCGGAGCTACACCTTC.

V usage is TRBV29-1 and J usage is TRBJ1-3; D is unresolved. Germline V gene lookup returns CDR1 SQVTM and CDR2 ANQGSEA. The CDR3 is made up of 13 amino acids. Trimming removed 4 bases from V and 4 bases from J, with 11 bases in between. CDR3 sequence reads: CSVGLRPGNTIYF. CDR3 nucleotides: TGCAGCGTTGGACTTCGCCCAGGAAACACCATATATTTT.

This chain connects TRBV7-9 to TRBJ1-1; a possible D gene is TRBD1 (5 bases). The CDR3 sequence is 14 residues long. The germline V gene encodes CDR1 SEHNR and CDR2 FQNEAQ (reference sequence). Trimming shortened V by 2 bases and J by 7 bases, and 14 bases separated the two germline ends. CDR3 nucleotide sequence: TGTGCCAGCAGCTTATATGGGGGGGAAAGTGAAGCTTTCTTT. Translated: CASSLYGGESEAFF.

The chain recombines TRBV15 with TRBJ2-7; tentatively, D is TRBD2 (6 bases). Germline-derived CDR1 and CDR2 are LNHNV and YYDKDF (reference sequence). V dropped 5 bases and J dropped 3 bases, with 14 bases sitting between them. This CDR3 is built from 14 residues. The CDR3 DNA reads TGTGCCACCAGCGGGGGGATGGGTTACTACGAGCAGTACTTC. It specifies CATSGGMGYYEQYF.

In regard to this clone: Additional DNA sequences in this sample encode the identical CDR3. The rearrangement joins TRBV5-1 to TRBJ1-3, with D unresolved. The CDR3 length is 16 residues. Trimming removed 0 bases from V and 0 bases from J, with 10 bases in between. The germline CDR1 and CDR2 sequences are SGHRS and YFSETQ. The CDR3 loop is CASSLDRGYSGNTIYF. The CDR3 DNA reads TGCGCCAGCAGCTTGGACCGGGGTTACTCTGGAAACACCATATATTTT.

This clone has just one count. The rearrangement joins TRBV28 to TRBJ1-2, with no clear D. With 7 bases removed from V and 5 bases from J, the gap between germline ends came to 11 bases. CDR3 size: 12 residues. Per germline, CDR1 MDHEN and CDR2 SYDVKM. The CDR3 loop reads CASNSGFYGYTF. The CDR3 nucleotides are TGTGCCAGCAACTCCGGGTTTTATGGCTACACCTTC.

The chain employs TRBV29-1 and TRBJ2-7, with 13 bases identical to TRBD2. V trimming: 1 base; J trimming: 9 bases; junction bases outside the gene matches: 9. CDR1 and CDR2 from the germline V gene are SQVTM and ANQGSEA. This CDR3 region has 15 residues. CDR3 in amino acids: CSVEGSLAGGLTQYF. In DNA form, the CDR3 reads TGCAGCGTTGAAGGGTCACTAGCGGGAGGGCTTACGCAGTACTTC.

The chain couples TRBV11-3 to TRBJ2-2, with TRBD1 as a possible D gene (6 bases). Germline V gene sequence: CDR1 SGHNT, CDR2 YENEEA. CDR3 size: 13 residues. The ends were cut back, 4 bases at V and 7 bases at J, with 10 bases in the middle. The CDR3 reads CASSWTALGELFF. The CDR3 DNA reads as TGTGCCAGCAGCTGGACAGCCCTCGGGGAGCTGTTTTTT.